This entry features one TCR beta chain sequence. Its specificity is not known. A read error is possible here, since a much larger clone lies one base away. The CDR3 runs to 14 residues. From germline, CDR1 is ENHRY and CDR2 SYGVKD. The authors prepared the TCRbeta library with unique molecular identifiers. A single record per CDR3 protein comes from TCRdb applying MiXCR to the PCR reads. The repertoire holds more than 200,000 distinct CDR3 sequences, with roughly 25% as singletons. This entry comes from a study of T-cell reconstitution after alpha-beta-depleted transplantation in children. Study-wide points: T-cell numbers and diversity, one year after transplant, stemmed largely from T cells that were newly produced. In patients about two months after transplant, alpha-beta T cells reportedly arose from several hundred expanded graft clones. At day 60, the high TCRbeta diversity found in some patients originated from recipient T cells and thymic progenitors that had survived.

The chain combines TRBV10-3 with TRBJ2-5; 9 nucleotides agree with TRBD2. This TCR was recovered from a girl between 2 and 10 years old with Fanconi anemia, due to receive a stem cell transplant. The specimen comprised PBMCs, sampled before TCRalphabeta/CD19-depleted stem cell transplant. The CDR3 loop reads CAIGAGGPQETEYF. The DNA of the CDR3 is TGTGCCATCGGGGCGGGAGGGCCACAAGAGACCGAGTACTTC.